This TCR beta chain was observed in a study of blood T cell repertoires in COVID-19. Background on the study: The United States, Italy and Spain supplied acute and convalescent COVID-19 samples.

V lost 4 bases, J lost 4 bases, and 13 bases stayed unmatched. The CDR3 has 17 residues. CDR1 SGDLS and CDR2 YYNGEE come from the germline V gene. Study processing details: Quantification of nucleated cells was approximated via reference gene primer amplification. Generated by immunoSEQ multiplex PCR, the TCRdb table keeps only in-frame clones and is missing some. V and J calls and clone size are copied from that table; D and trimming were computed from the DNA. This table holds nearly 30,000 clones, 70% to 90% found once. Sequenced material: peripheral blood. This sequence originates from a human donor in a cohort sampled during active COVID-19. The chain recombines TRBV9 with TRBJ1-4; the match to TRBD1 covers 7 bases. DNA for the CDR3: TGTGCCAGCAGCCCAGGGGGGAACAGGCCCTTTAATGAAAAACTGTTTTTT. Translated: CASSPGGNRPFNEKLFF.